This T cell receptor beta chain was identified in a study of blood T cell repertoires in COVID-19 (dated by TCRdb to the early 2020s). Notes on the research overall: Samples from collaborators originated in the United States, Italy and Spain and spanned both the acute and convalescent phases of COVID-19. The prospective study material was composed of cDNA or gDNA derived from T cells, B-cell-depleted T cells, or PBMCs. Deeply sampled blood TCRbeta repertoires from subjects exposed to, actively infected with, or recovered from COVID-19 were included in the dataset. The repertoires were released in a freely available public database intended as a resource for research on the immune response to SARS-CoV-2. Samples were obtained from the ongoing ImmuneRACE study (first 160 participants) and from 1,254 subjects provided by 6 global collaborators. Sample metadata almost always included a de-identified subject ID, COVID-19 status, age in years and sex. Where available, HLA class I and class II types were taken from metadata supplied by the sample provider and were not determined by assay-based typing. Overall results and qualifications from the work: The amount of clinical and demographic metadata varied by source and participant and was provided uncurated.

Its CDR3 holds 15 amino acids, cysteine through phenylalanine. Kept here is only the CDR3 DNA, which spans 45 bases and is read in frame from base 1. Trimming removed 6 bases from V and 0 bases from J, leaving 11 bases between the germline ends. The germline V gene (reference sequence) supplies CDR1 LGHDT and CDR2 YNNKEL. Another Seattle source contributed samples from volunteer blood donors who had recovered from COVID-19. Whole blood was collected in K2EDTA tubes by collaborating institutions according to the institutions' own protocols. For TCRbeta analysis, collaborators shipped samples as frozen whole blood, isolated PBMCs, or DNA extracted from either of those sample types. In the case of this clone: Its antigen is currently not known. Base qualities are not at hand, and no much larger clone is one base apart.

TCRbeta CDR3 regions were amplified from genomic DNA by means of the immunoSEQ Assay, a bias-controlled multiplex PCR. Per the authors' processing: The number of nucleated cells in each sample was estimated from the amplification of reference gene primers within the assay. Sequence reads were collapsed and filtered to measure the absolute abundance of every unique TCRbeta CDR3 rearrangement. For each sample, productive Simpson clonality was calculated by taking the square root of Simpson's diversity index across productive rearrangements. Held by TCRdb, this immuneACCESS table contains in-frame sequences only and omits some clones. Under half of the omission traces to an unresolved V gene where checked; the cause of the rest is unknown. For V, J and clone size, that table is used; D and trimming come from the DNA. In this sample the table shows about 250,000 clones, roughly nine tenths of which occur a single time. The biggest ten clones account for around 1.5% of the sample.

This sequence originates from an older woman who had recovered from COVID-19. Rearrangement joined TRBV3-1 (or the pseudogene TRBV3-2) to TRBJ1-4; a tentative D call is TRBD1 (5 bases match). Sequencing was carried out using peripheral blood. At the DNA level, the sequence is TGTGCCAGCAGGTCCAGGGTCTCAACTAATGAAAAACTGTTTTTT. It is translated as CASRSRVSTNEKLFF.